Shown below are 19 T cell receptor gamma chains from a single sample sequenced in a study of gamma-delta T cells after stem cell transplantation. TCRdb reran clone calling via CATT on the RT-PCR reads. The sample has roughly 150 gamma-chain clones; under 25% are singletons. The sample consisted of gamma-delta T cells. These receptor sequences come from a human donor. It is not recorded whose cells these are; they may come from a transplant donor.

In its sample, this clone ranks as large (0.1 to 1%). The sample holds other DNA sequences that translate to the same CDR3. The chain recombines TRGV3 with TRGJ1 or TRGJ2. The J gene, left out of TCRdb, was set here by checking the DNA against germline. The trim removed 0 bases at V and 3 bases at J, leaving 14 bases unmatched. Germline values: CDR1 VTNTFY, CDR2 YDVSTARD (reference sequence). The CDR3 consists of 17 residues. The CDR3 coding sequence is TGTGCCACCTGGGACAGGTTCTCGGTTTTCGGTTATTATAAGAAACTCTTT. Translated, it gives CATWDRFSVFGYYKKLF.

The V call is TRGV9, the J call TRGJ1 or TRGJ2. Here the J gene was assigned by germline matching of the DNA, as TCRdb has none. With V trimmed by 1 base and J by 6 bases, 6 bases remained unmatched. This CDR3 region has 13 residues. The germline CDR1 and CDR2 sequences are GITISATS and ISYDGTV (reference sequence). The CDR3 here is CALWEVYGYKKLF. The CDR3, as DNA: TGTGCCTTGTGGGAGGTCTACGGTTATAAGAAACTCTTT.

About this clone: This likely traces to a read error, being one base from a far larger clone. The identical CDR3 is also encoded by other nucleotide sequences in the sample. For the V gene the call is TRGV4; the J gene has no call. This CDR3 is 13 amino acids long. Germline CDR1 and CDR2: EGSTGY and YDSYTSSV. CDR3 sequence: CATWDDSYYKKLF. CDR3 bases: TGTGCCACCTGGGATGACTCTTATTATAAGAAGCTCTTT.

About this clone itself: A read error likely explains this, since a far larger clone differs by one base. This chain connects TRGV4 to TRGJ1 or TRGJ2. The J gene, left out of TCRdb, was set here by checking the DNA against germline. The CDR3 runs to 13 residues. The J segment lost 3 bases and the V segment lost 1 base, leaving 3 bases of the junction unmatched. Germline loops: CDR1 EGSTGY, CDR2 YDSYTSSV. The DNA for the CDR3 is TGTGCCACCTGGGATGGCTCTTATTATAAGAAACTCTTT. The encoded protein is CATWDGSYYKKLF.

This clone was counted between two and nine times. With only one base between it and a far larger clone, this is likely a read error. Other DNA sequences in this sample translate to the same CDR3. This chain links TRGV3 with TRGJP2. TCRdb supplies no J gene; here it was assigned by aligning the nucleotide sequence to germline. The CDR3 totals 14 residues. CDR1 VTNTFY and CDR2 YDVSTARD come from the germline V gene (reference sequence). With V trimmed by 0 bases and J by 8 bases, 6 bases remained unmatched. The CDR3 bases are TGTGCCACCTGGGACAGGTGGAGCGATTGGATCAAGACGTTT. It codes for CATWDRWSDWIKTF.

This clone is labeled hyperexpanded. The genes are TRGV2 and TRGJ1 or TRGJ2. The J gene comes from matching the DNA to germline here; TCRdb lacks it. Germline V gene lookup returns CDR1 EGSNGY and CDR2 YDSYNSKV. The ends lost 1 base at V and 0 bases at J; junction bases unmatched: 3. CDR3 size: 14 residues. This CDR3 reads CATWDGVNYYKKLF. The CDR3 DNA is TGTGCCACCTGGGACGGTGTGAATTATTATAAGAAACTCTTT.

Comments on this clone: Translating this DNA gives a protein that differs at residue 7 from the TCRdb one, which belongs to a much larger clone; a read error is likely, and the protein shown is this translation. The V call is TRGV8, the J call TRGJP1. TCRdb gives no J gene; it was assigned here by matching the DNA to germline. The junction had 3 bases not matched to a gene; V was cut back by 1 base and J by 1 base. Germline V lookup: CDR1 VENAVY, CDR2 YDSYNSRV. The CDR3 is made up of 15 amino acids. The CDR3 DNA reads TGTGCCACCTGGGATAGTAGTACCACTGGTTGGTTCAAGATATTT. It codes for CATWDSSTTGWFKIF.

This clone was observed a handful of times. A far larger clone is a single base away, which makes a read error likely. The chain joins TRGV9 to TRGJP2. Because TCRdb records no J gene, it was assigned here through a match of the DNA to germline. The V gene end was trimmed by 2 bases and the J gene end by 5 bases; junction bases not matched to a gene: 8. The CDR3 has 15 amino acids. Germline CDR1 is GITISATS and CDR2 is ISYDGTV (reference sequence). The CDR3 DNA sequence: TGTGCCTTGTGGGAGGCGCGGGTAAGTGATTGGATCAAGACGTTT. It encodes CALWEARVSDWIKTF.

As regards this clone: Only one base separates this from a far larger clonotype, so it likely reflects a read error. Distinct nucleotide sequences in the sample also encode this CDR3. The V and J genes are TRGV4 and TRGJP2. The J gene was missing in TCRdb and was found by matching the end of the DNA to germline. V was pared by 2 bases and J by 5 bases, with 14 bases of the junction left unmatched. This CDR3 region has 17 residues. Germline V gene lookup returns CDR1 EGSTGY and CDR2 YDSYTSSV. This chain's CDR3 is CATWDEGRMGSDWIKTF. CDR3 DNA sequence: TGTGCCACCTGGGATGAGGGGCGTATGGGCAGTGATTGGATCAAGACGTTT.

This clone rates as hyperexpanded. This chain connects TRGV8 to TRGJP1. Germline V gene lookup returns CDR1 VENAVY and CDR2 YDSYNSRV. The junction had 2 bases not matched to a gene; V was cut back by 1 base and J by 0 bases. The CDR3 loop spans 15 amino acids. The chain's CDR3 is CATWDSNTTGWFKIF. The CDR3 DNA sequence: TGTGCCACCTGGGATAGTAATACCACTGGTTGGTTCAAGATATTT.

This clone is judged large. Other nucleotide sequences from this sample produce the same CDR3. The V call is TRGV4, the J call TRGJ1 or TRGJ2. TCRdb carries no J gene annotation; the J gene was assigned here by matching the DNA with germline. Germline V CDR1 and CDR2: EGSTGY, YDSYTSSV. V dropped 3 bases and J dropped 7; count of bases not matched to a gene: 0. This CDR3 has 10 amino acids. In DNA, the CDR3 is TGTGCCACCTGGGATTATAAGAAACTCTTT. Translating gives CATWDYKKLF.

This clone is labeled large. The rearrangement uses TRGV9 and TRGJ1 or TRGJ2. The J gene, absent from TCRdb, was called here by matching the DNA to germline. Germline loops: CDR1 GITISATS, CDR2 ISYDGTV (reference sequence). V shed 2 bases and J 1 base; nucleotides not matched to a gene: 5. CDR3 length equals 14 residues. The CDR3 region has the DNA TGTGCCTTGTGGGAGGATGCAAATTATTATAAGAAACTCTTT. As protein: CALWEDANYYKKLF.

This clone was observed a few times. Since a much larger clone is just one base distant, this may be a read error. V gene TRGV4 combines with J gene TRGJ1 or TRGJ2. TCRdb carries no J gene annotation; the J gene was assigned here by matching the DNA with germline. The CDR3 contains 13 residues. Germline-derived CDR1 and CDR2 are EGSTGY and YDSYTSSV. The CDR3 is CATWVEDYHKKLF. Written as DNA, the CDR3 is TGTGCCACCTGGGTGGAGGATTATCATAAGAAACTCTTT.

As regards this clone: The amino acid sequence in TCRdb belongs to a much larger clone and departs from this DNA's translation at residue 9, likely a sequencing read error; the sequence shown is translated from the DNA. CDR3 amino acids: CATWDDSYHKKLF. The DNA for the CDR3 is TGTGCCACCTGGGATGACTCTTATCATAAGAAACTCTTT. The chain links TRGV4 to TRGJ1 or TRGJ2. The J gene, left out of TCRdb, was set here by checking the DNA against germline. Germline V gene lookup returns CDR1 EGSTGY and CDR2 YDSYTSSV. The CDR3 length is 13 residues.

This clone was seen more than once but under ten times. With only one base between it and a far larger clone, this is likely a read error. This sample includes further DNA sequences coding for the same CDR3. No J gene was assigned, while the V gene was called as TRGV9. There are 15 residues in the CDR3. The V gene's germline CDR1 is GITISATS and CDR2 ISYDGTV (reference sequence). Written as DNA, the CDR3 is TGTGCCTTGTGGGAGGTGCACGAGAGTTATTATAAGAAACTCTTC. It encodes CALWEVHESYYKKLF.

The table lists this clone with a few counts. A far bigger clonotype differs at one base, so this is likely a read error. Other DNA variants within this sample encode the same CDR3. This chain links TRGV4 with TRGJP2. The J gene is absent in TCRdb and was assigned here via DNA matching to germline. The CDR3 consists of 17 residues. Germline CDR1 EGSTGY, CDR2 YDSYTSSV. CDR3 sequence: CATWDEGRMGSDWIKTF. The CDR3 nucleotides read TGTGCCACCTGGGATGAGGGGCGTATGGGTAGTGACTGGATCAAGACGTTT.

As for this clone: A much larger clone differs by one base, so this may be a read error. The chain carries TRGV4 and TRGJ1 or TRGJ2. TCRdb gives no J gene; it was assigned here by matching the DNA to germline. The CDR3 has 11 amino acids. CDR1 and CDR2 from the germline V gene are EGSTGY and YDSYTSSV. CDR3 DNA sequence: TGTGCCGCCTGGGATGGGCGCCAGAAACTCTTT. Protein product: CAAWDGRQKLF.

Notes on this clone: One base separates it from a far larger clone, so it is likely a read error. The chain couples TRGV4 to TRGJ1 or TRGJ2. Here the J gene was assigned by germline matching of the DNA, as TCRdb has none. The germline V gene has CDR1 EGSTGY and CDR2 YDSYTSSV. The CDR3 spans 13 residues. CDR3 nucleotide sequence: TGTGCCGCCTGGGATGACTCTTATTATAAGAAACTCTTT. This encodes CAAWDDSYYKKLF.

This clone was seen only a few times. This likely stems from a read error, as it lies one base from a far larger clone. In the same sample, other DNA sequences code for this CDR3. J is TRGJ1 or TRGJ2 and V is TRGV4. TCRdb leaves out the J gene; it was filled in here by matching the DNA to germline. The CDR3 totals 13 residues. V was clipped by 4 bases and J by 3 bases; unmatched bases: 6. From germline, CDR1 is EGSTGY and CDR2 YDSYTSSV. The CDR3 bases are TGTGCCACCTGGGACGACTCTTATTATAAGAAACTCTTT. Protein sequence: CATWDDSYYKKLF.